The TCR beta chain described here comes from a study of T-cell memory formation after mild COVID-19. General observations from the study: The SARS-CoV-2 specificity of second-wave clones reaching peak at day 37 remained unverified. CD4+ contracting clones were mainly CM and EM; CD8+ ones, EMRA.

With respect to this clonotype: The antigen remains undetermined.

Germline lookup yields CDR1 SEHNR and CDR2 FQNEAQ (reference sequence). This CDR3 comprises 14 residues. V lost 7 bases to trimming and J lost 0 bases; unmatched junction nucleotides: 5. A single record per CDR3 protein comes from TCRdb applying MiXCR to the 5' RACE reads. The sample carries 400,000 to 500,000 distinct CDR3 sequences, about 20% recorded once. This TCR was recovered from an adult woman who had mild COVID-19 (a few samples of this study predate the infection). Cell type and time point are not known. This chain connects TRBV7-9 to TRBJ1-1; 7 bases are shared with TRBD1. The sample consisted of PBMCs or a T cell subset sorted from them (not recorded which). The CDR3 nucleotides read TGTGCCAGCAAAAAGACAGGGATGAACACTGAAGCTTTCTTT. Its translation: CASKKTGMNTEAFF.